Listed below are T cell receptor beta chains from one sample, sequenced in a study of beta chain features in type 1 diabetes. Assay used: immunoSEQ multiplex PCR; TCRdb lists only in-frame clones, some missing. Here the sample spans roughly 250,000 clones, 68% being singletons. Sequencing was done on a sample of naive CD4+ T cells from blood. The receptors here all came from a man under 40 in good health. Each CDR3 is given with its conserved first and last residue. Fields, in order: V gene, CDR3 protein.

>TRBV28
CASSPLGRANQETQYF
>TRBV28
CASSPAGAPGTDTQYF
>TRBV5-1
CASSWDSPYTGELFF
>TRBV6-5
CASSSGYNYNQQFF
>TRBV30
CAWSVDYIITGELFF
>TRBV5-6
CASRDRPKSSGANVLTF
>TRBV29-1
CSVRGQGPRTGELFF
>TRBV7-2
CASSADRVKSYEQYF
>TRBV5-6
CASSTEPNTGELFF
>TRBV28
CASSQVNYGYTF
>TRBV30
CAWSVQSTLGGYTF
>TRBV30
CAWSQGLAGSGSTDTQYF
>TRBV4-1
CASSQGSAVSYNEQFF
>TRBV4-1
CASSHPPGSGANVLTF
>TRBV7-2
CASSLVGRVLTYEQYF
>TRBV6-1
CASLGGRGSYEQYF
>TRBV7-9
CASSLDTYNEQFF
>TRBV5-1
CASSLGLGKQETQYF
>TRBV9
CASSVGLADSSYNEQFF
>TRBV7-2
CASSSTGQGTALHF
>TRBV30
CAWSVPGNSYNEQFF
>TRBV6-6
CASSYSRRGQAYEQYF
>TRBV29-1
CSVVPRTPNTEAFF
>TRBV9
CASSVVRARPEQYF
>TRBV30
CAGGGAAHTEAFF
>TRBV30
CAWAPGEGDTQYF
>TRBV29-1
CSVAGGQLSSYEQYF
>TRBV29-1
CSVRIRVYNEQFF
>TRBV30
CALDRGGGETQYF
>TRBV7-9
CASSQASGRNEQFF
>TRBV15
CATRALGGPRDTQYF
>TRBV11-2
CASSLAEGTGELFF
>TRBV7-9
CASSLRSGQGAYEQYF
>TRBV18
CASSRQGASTGELFF
>TRBV5-4
CASSLSGTPNTEAFF
>TRBV6-5
CATGRGLEQYF
>TRBV30
CAWRGSPGIQYF
>TRBV2
CARRPYLETQYF
>TRBV29-1
CSVAPRLNTEAFF
>TRBV6-4
CASRPNSGANVLTF
>TRBV29-1
CSVNAGRTDTQYF
>TRBV29-1
CSVFLAGVPDTQYF
>TRBV20-1
CSASQGNEQFF
>TRBV28
CASSSTGRMDYEQYF
>TRBV1
CTSSPPGDSVWQYF
>TRBV25-1
CASSESRPGSPLHF
>TRBV11-2
CASSSVRDREQFF